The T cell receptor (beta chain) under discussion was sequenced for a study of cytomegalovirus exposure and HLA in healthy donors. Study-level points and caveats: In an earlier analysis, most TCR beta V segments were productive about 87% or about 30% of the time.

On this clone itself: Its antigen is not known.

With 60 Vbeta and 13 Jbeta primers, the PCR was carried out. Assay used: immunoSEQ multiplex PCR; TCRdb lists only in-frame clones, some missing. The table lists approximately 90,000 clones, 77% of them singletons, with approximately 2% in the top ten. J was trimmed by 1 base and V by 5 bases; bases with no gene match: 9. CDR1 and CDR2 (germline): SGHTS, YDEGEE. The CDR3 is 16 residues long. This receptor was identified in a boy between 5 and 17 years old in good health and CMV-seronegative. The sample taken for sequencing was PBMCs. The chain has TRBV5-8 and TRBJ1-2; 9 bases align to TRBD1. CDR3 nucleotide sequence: TGTGCCAGCAGGGGACAGGGCGGCATAATTAACTATGGCTACACCTTC. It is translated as CASRGQGGIINYGYTF. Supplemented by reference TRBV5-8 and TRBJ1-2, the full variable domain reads EAGVTQSPTHLIKTRGQQATLRCSPISGHTSVYWYQQALGLGLQFLLWYDEGEERNRGNFPPRFSGRQFPNYSSELNVNALELEDSALYLCASRGQGGIINYGYTFGSGTRLTVV.